A single sample is the source of the 28 T cell receptor beta chains below, sequenced in a study of T cells in Graves' hyperthyroidism and ophthalmopathy. The investigators amplified TCR beta CDR3 regions from RNA transcripts. The HTBI primer set was used in a first-round RT-PCR of the TCR CDR3. TCRdb called the multiplex PCR reads again in MiXCR, with one record for every CDR3 protein. The sample includes a few hundred thousand distinct CDR3 sequences, more than 15% seen only once; the top ten take just under 8%. The sample taken for sequencing was blood. The receptors shown here come from a woman younger than 30 with Graves' hyperthyroidism.

This clonotype was counted at least ten times. The rearrangement uses TRBV7-2 and TRBJ2-7, with a weak D call TRBD2 (6 bases). V was pared by 11 bases and J by 2 bases, with 16 bases between. The CDR3 has 13 amino acids. Looked up from germline, CDR1 is SGHTA and CDR2 is FQGNSA. CDR3 nucleotide sequence: TGTGCCTCGGTAGGGCGGGACGCCTACGAGCAGTACTTC. As protein: CASVGRDAYEQYF. Full variable domain (missing parts from reference TRBV7-2 and TRBJ2-7): GAGVSQSPSNKVTEKGKDVELRCDPISGHTALYWYRQSLGQGLEFLIYFQGNSAPDKSGLPSDRFSAERTGGSVSTLTIQRTQQEDSAVYLCASVGRDAYEQYFGPGTRLTVT.

This clonotype was recorded many times. The chain couples TRBV11-2 to TRBJ2-5, with D possibly matching TRBD2 (5 bases). Germline-derived CDR1 and CDR2 are SGHAT and FQNNGV. Trimming left V 4 bases short and J 5 bases short, with 17 bases between. This CDR3 has 15 amino acids. The CDR3 sequence: CASSSPTGVSETQYF. The CDR3 DNA reads as TGTGCCAGCAGCTCCCCAACCGGGGTCAGCGAGACCCAGTACTTC.

The V gene is TRBV2, the J gene TRBJ2-2; D perhaps matches TRBD2 (6 bases). The CDR3 spans 14 residues. Germline-derived CDR1 and CDR2 are SNHLY and FYNNEI. Trimming took off 6 bases at V and 2 bases at J, with 10 bases between the two ends. CDR3: CASRPGANTGELFF. In DNA, the CDR3 is TGTGCCAGCAGGCCGGGAGCTAACACCGGGGAGCTGTTTTTT.

This clonotype was counted at least ten times. The rearrangement links TRBV5-6 to TRBJ1-2; a weak D match, TRBD1 (5 bases). V lost 3 bases and J 5 bases, leaving 17 bases between the germline ends. The germline V gene has CDR1 SGHDT and CDR2 YYEEEE. The CDR3 runs to 15 residues. CDR3 nucleotides: TGTGCCAGCAGCTGGGCCTCGGGGGTGGATTATGGCTACACCTTC. Protein sequence: CASSWASGVDYGYTF.

This clonotype has at least ten counts. CDR3 protein: CASSPLTGVYEQYF. The CDR3 coding sequence is TGTGCCAGCAGTCCGCTGACGGGAGTATACGAGCAGTACTTC. V gene TRBV27 combines with J gene TRBJ2-7, with a weak D call TRBD2 (6 bases). V dropped 5 bases and J dropped 4 bases, with 15 bases sitting between them. The CDR3 runs to 14 residues. Germline lookup yields CDR1 MNHEY and CDR2 SMNVEV (reference sequence).

The rearrangement links TRBV20-1 to TRBJ2-3; TRBD2 aligns across 9 bases. This CDR3 has 20 amino acids. Per the germline V gene, CDR1 is DFQATT and CDR2 is SNEGSKA (reference sequence). V trimming: 6 bases; J trimming: 0 bases; junction bases outside the gene matches: 22. Here the CDR3 DNA reads TGCAGTGCCCCTGGGAGCGGGGGGCCCTCTTCCATCTGGAGCACAGATACGCAGTATTTT. Translated: CSAPGSGGPSSIWSTDTQYF.

CDR3 amino acids: CASSLGGSSGSPLHF. The CDR3, as DNA: TGCGCCAGCAGCTTGGGTGGGAGTTCAGGATCACCCCTCCACTTT. This chain joins TRBV5-1 and TRBJ1-6; D not certain. Trimming took 0 bases from V and 10 from J, leaving 14 bases between them. Per the germline V gene, CDR1 is SGHRS and CDR2 is YFSETQ. The CDR3 contains 15 residues.

In its sample, this clonotype was seen once. The V gene is TRBV7-8, the J gene TRBJ2-1; possible D gene TRBD1, 5 bases. V lost 5 bases and J 3 bases, leaving 23 bases between the germline ends. Germline CDR1 is SGHVS and CDR2 is FQNEAQ. This CDR3 is built from 18 residues. The DNA for the CDR3 is TGTGCCAGCAGCCCGAACTCTATCAAGGGGAAAGGCTACAATGAGCAGTTCTTC. It is translated as CASSPNSIKGKGYNEQFF.

This clonotype occurred many times. The chain joins TRBV28 to TRBJ2-5; D possibly corresponds to TRBD1 (5 bases). The CDR3 totals 12 residues. Germline V gene sequence: CDR1 MDHEN, CDR2 SYDVKM. V was cut by 5 bases and J by 9 bases, with 13 bases left in between. The CDR3 region is CASSTSKGAQYF. CDR3 nucleotide sequence: TGTGCCAGCAGTACCTCCAAAGGGGCCCAGTACTTC. The full variable domain, completed using reference TRBV28 and TRBJ2-5, is DVKVTQSSRYLVKRTGEKVFLECVQDMDHENMFWYRQDPGLGLRLIYFSYDVKMKEKGDIPEGYSVSREKKERFSLILESASTNQTSMYLCASSTSKGAQYFGPGTRLLVL.

This clonotype has only a few counts. Given a much more abundant clone one base away, this may be a read error. V is TRBV6-1 and J is TRBJ1-1; TRBD1 is a possible D gene (5 bases). The length of the CDR3 is 15 residues. The germline V gene encodes CDR1 MNHNS and CDR2 SASEGT. In nucleotides, the CDR3 is TGTGCCAGCAGCGGGCTTGCAGGGAGAGACACTGGAGCTTTCTTT. Amino acid sequence: CASSGLAGRDTGAFF.

This clonotype has a count of ten or more. The rearrangement links TRBV7-9 to TRBJ1-2; tentatively, D is TRBD1 (6 bases). The germline CDR1 and CDR2 sequences are SEHNR and FQNEAQ (reference sequence). The V and J ends lost 5 bases and 4 bases respectively, with 17 bases between them. The CDR3 contains 15 residues. The CDR3 spells CASSQLDRPGYGYTF. The CDR3 DNA sequence: TGTGCCAGCAGCCAACTTGACAGGCCAGGCTATGGCTACACCTTC.

This clonotype was counted a few times. The chain combines TRBV4-2 with TRBJ2-3; 7 nucleotides match TRBD1. This CDR3 spans 14 amino acids. The J segment lost 4 bases and the V segment lost 5 bases, leaving 6 bases of the junction unmatched. The germline gives CDR1 LGHNA, CDR2 YNFKEQ. The CDR3 sequence is CASSGTGDSDTQYF. The CDR3 DNA reads TGTGCCAGCAGCGGAACAGGGGATTCAGATACGCAGTATTTT.

This clonotype occurred a few times. The gene calls are TRBV10-3 and TRBJ2-1, with TRBD2 matching over 9 bases. The V segment lost 8 bases and the J segment 4 bases; nucleotides outside the gene matches: 9. Looked up from germline, CDR1 is ENHRY and CDR2 is SYGVKD. The CDR3 spans 15 residues. CDR3 bases: TGTGCCATCGGTACCGGGACTAGCAGATACAATGAGCAGTTCTTC. It specifies CAIGTGTSRYNEQFF.

The gene calls are TRBV27 and TRBJ1-5; 7 nucleotides match TRBD1. CDR1 is MNHEY and CDR2 is SMNVEV in the germline V gene (reference sequence). Losses at the gene ends were 3 bases for V and 7 bases for J; bases not matched to a gene: 9. CDR3 length: 15 amino acids. CDR3 in amino acids: CASSFPRTGEQPQHF. CDR3 DNA sequence: TGTGCCAGCAGTTTCCCCAGGACAGGAGAGCAGCCCCAGCATTTT.

This clonotype was recorded at least ten times. The chain couples TRBV28 to TRBJ1-5; no definite D call. Trimming took 10 bases from V and 0 from J, leaving 19 bases between them. The CDR3 consists of 16 residues. Germline V gene lookup returns CDR1 MDHEN and CDR2 SYDVKM. CDR3 bases: TGTGCCACCGTTCCAATCGCACAGTATAGCAATCAGCCCCAGCATTTT. It encodes CATVPIAQYSNQPQHF. The variable domain in full, completed from reference TRBV28 and TRBJ1-5, reads DVKVTQSSRYLVKRTGEKVFLECVQDMDHENMFWYRQDPGLGLRLIYFSYDVKMKEKGDIPEGYSVSREKKERFSLILESASTNQTSMYLCATVPIAQYSNQPQHFGDGTRLSIL.

This clonotype was counted many times. V usage is TRBV10-2 and J usage is TRBJ1-5; D is undetermined. Per germline, CDR1 WSHSY and CDR2 SAAADI. The CDR3 totals 15 residues. V was trimmed by 2 bases and J by 1 base, leaving 9 bases between them. The CDR3 DNA is TGCGCCAGCAGTGAGGGGCAGGCGAGCAATCAGCCCCAGCATTTT. It yields the protein CASSEGQASNQPQHF.

This clonotype was seen repeatedly, ten times or more. This rearrangement joins TRBV20-1 to TRBJ1-1; maybe TRBD1 (5 bases). V was clipped by 3 bases and J by 5 bases, with 16 bases between them. Germline V gene sequence: CDR1 DFQATT, CDR2 SNEGSKA (reference sequence). The CDR3 contains 14 residues. CDR3 coding DNA: TGCAGTGCTAGCGGGGGGGGGGGGAGGACTGAAGCTTTCTTT. This encodes CSASGGGGRTEAFF.

The chain links TRBV4-3 to TRBJ1-5; D gene unclear. The CDR3 extends over 15 amino acids. V lost 0 bases to trimming and J lost 9 bases, with 15 bases between them. Germline V gene sequence: CDR1 LGHNA, CDR2 YSLEER. The CDR3 loop reads CASSQDAGLMRPQHF. The CDR3 DNA is TGCGCCAGCAGCCAAGATGCCGGGTTGATGAGGCCCCAGCATTTT.

This clonotype was counted only a few times. This rearrangement joins TRBV5-1 to TRBJ1-1; 9 bases agree with TRBD1. Germline-derived CDR1 and CDR2 are SGHRS and YFSETQ. J gave up 0 bases and V 1 base, and 13 bases lay outside the gene matches. The CDR3 totals 19 residues. The CDR3 DNA sequence: TGCGCCAGCAGCTTGTGGCCACAGGGGGCATTTCCCATGAACACTGAAGCTTTCTTT. Protein sequence: CASSLWPQGAFPMNTEAFF. Variable domain in full (rest from reference TRBV5-1 and TRBJ1-1): KAGVTQTPRYLIKTRGQQVTLSCSPISGHRSVSWYQQTPGQGLQFLFEYFSETQRNKGNFPGRFSGRQFSNSRSEMNVSTLELGDSALYLCASSLWPQGAFPMNTEAFFGQGTRLTVV.

This clonotype has a count of ten or more. The CDR3: CASSKDKYYGYTF. CDR3 DNA: TGTGCCAGCAGCAAGGACAAGTACTATGGCTACACCTTC. The chain is built from TRBV7-8 and TRBJ1-2, with TRBD1 as a possible D gene (5 bases). The CDR3 spans 13 residues. The V end lost 5 bases, the J end lost 3 bases, and 10 bases lay between the germline ends. Germline V gives CDR1 SGHVS, CDR2 FQNEAQ.

The table lists this clonotype with many counts. The chain joins TRBV20-1 to TRBJ2-3; D is possibly TRBD2 (6 bases). Deletions cut 0 bases from V and 3 bases from J, with 25 bases between. The CDR3 totals 19 residues. Germline V gene sequence: CDR1 DFQATT, CDR2 SNEGSKA (reference sequence). The CDR3 reads CSARDQVHRRASITDTQYF. The CDR3 DNA reads as TGCAGTGCTAGAGATCAGGTTCACAGGAGGGCCAGCATAACAGATACGCAGTATTTT.

This clonotype was picked up many times. The chain is built from TRBV29-1 and TRBJ2-1; D is possibly TRBD1 or TRBD2 (5 bases each). Trimming stripped 0 bases from V and 0 bases from J, with 12 bases between. The germline gives CDR1 SQVTM, CDR2 ANQGSEA. The CDR3 contains 16 residues. The chain's CDR3 is CSVEDGRGRSYNEQFF. For the CDR3, the DNA is TGCAGCGTTGAAGACGGACGGGGACGCTCCTACAATGAGCAGTTCTTC.

This clonotype was counted many times. V is TRBV4-1 and J is TRBJ2-7; TRBD1 matches 8 bases. The V and J ends lost 2 bases and 2 bases, in that order; junction bases with no gene match: 5. This CDR3 is 15 amino acids long. The germline gives CDR1 MGHRA, CDR2 YSYEKL. The chain's CDR3 is CASSQLNRGAYEQYF. The CDR3 nucleotides are TGCGCCAGCAGCCAATTAAACAGGGGGGCCTACGAGCAGTACTTC.

On this clonotype itself: A single base separates this from a much larger clone, so it may be a read error. The rearrangement uses TRBV27 and TRBJ2-7; a possible D gene is TRBD2 (6 bases). CDR3 length: 13 residues. V lost 5 bases, J lost 9 bases, and 17 bases lay in between. Looked up from germline, CDR1 is MNHEY and CDR2 is SMNVEV (reference sequence). The CDR3 loop is CASSADGEVAQYF. CDR3 coding DNA: TGTGCCAGCAGTGCGGACGGGGAGGTGGCGCAGTACTTC.

This clonotype was picked up many times. This chain uses TRBV6-1 with TRBJ1-5; D is ambiguous. Germline assignment: CDR1 MNHNS and CDR2 SASEGT. The CDR3 is 11 residues long. V was cut by 6 bases and J by 6 bases, with 6 bases left in between. In nucleotides, the CDR3 is TGTGCCAGCAGGGATAGTCAGCCCCAGCATTTT. Translated: CASRDSQPQHF.

The sample holds many counts of this clonotype. The chain employs TRBV12-3 or TRBV12-4 and TRBJ2-7; 8 bases are shared with TRBD2. The CDR3 contains 13 residues. The V and J ends lost 5 bases and 2 bases, in that order; junction bases with no gene match: 2. CDR3 DNA sequence: TGTGCCAGCAGTCGGGGGGGGGCCTACGAGCAGTACTTC. Protein sequence: CASSRGGAYEQYF.

This clonotype was detected only a few times. This sequence may be a read error, since a much larger clone differs from it by one base. This sequence joins TRBV28 and TRBJ2-7; TRBD2 might be the D (6 bases). Per the germline V gene, CDR1 is MDHEN and CDR2 is SYDVKM. There are 16 residues in the CDR3. Trimming shortened V by 2 bases and J by 2 bases, and 16 bases separated the two germline ends. As DNA, the CDR3 is TGTGCCAGCAGTTTACCCTACTGGGGAGGCCCCTACGAGCAGTACTTC. It specifies CASSLPYWGGPYEQYF.

There are many counts of this clonotype. The CDR3 DNA reads as TGTGCCAGCAGTGAGTCTAGCGGGAGCAATGAGCAGTTCTTC. As protein: CASSESSGSNEQFF. This chain uses TRBV6-4 with TRBJ2-1, with TRBD2 matching 10 bases. The J segment lost 6 bases and the V segment lost 3 bases, leaving 2 bases of the junction unmatched. The V gene's germline CDR1 is MRHNA and CDR2 SNTAGT. This CDR3 has 14 residues.